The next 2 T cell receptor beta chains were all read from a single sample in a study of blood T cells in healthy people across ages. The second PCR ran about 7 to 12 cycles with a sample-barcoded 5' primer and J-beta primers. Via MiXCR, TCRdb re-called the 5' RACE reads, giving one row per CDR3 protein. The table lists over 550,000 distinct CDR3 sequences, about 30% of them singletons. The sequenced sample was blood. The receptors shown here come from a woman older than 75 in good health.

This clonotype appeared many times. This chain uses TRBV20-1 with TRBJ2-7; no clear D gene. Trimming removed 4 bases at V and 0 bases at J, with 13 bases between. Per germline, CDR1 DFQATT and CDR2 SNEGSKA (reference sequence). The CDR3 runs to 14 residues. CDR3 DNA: TGCAGTGCTAATCCCCTCCTCAGCTCCTACGAGCAGTACTTC. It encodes CSANPLLSSYEQYF.

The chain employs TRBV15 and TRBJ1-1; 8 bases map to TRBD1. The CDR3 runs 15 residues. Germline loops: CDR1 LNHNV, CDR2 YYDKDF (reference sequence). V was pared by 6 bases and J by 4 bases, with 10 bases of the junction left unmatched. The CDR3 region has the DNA TGTGCCACCAGAACGACGACAGGGGATTTCACTGAAGCTTTCTTT. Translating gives CATRTTTGDFTEAFF. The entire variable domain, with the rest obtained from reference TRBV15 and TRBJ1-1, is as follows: DAMVIQNPRYQVTQFGKPVTLSCSQTLNHNVMYWYQQKSSQAPKLLFHYYDKDFNNEADTPDNFQSRRPNTSFCFLDIRSPGLGDTAMYLCATRTTTGDFTEAFFGQGTRLTVV.